A selection of T cell receptor beta chains follows, all from one sample in a study of blood T cell repertoires in COVID-19. Assay used: immunoSEQ multiplex PCR; TCRdb lists only in-frame clones, some missing. This sample has about 230,000 clones, with over 85% found just once. Sequenced input: PBMCs or T cells enriched from blood (not recorded which). Receptors originate from a woman in her 30s with acute COVID-19. The CDR3 runs from the conserved cysteine through the conserved F or W. A D gene is named only where the DNA matches it firmly. Part of the rows lack a size; the others show once, few, many or a class for expanded clones.

abundance | j_gene | v_gene | d_gene | CDR3nt | CDR3aa
once | TRBJ2-3 | TRBV7-8 | - | TGTGCCAGCAGCTTAGGAACAGTAACAGATACGCAGTATTTT | CASSLGTVTDTQYF
- | TRBJ2-7 | TRBV18 | - | TGTGCCAGCTCACCATCCGGTTTTTTAGCCTCCTACGAGCAGTACTTC | CASSPSGFLASYEQYF
- | TRBJ1-3 | TRBV10-1 | - | TGCGCCAGCAGCCTCTCAGACTCTGGAAACACCATATATTTT | CASSLSDSGNTIYF
once | TRBJ2-2 | TRBV2 | TRBD1 | TGTGCCAGCAGTGAAGCGACAGGGGGCTCCGGGGAGCTGTTTTTT | CASSEATGGSGELFF
- | TRBJ2-7 | TRBV4-1 | - | TGCGCCAGCAGCCAAGGGCTCAGCGTCTACGAGCAGTACTTC | CASSQGLSVYEQYF
- | TRBJ1-6 | TRBV19 | - | TGTGCCAGTAGTATAAACAGGACCCCAAATTCACCCCTCCACTTT | CASSINRTPNSPLHF
- | TRBJ2-5 | TRBV2 | TRBD1 | TGTGCCAGCAGGAAACCCGGGACAGATGAGACCCAGTACTTC | CASRKPGTDETQYF
- | TRBJ2-3 | TRBV27 | TRBD2 | TGTGCCAGCAGTACGCTAGCGGGGGGGCTTTCAGATACGCAGTATTTT | CASSTLAGGLSDTQYF
once | TRBJ2-3 | TRBV3-1/TRBV3-2 | TRBD2 | TGTGCCAGCAGCCCCTGGGGGGGTACGCAGTATTTT | CASSPWGGTQYF
- | TRBJ1-1 | TRBV14 | - | TGTGCCAGCAGCCAAGGAGGAGGGTCTGAAGCTTTCTTT | CASSQGGGSEAFF
- | TRBJ1-2 | TRBV19 | - | TGTGCCAGTAGTATACTCACCAATTCGGGTGGCTACACCTTC | CASSILTNSGGYTF
- | TRBJ1-4 | TRBV19 | - | TGTGCCAGTAACGGGGGGTCAACTTATGAAAAACTGTTTTTT | CASNGGSTYEKLFF
- | TRBJ1-4 | TRBV9 | - | TGTGCCAGCAGCCCTACAGAACCTAATGAAAAACTGTTTTTT | CASSPTEPNEKLFF
- | TRBJ2-7 | TRBV19 | - | TGTGCCAGTAGTGGCAGGTCCTACGAGCAGTACTTC | CASSGRSYEQYF
- | TRBJ1-1 | TRBV9 | TRBD1 | TGTGCCAGCAGCGGGACCACAGGGGGCATCACTGAAGCTTTCTTT | CASSGTTGGITEAFF
- | TRBJ1-3 | TRBV19 | TRBD1 | TGTGCCAGTGCCTCTGCGGGACAGGGCAACACCATATATTTT | CASASAGQGNTIYF
- | TRBJ1-6 | TRBV5-1 | - | TGCGCCAGCAGCTTGGGAGGCTCACCCCTCCACTTT | CASSLGGSPLHF
- | TRBJ2-2 | TRBV30 | - | TGTGCCTGGACCCTCCGGGGAAGCGACACCGGGGAGCTGTTTTTT | CAWTLRGSDTGELFF
- | TRBJ1-1 | TRBV29-1 | - | TGCAGCGTCGGCATAGGAGGCGACACTGAAGCTTTCTTT | CSVGIGGDTEAFF
- | TRBJ1-5 | TRBV11-2 | - | TGTGCCAGCAGCTTCCTCCCCCGCTATAGCAATCAGCCCCAGCATTTT | CASSFLPRYSNQPQHF
- | TRBJ1-2 | TRBV5-1 | TRBD1 | TGCGCCAGCAGCTCGGGACAGGGGGCCTCCTTAAATGGCTACACCTTC | CASSSGQGASLNGYTF
- | TRBJ1-5 | TRBV6-5 | - | TGTGCCAGCAAACTAGGGATATCAGGAGGCCAGCCCCAGCATTTT | CASKLGISGGQPQHF
few | TRBJ1-2 | TRBV7-9 | - | TGTGCCAGCAGGCATAGGGGGACTAACTATGGCTACACCTTC | CASRHRGTNYGYTF
once | TRBJ2-1 | TRBV11-3 | - | TGTGCCAGCAGCCCGGGGCGCGGGACTCACAATGAGCAGTTCTTC | CASSPGRGTHNEQFF
- | TRBJ1-5 | TRBV3-1/TRBV3-2 | - | TGTGCCAGCAGCCAAACCCATGGGGGGAACCAGCCCCAGCATTTT | CASSQTHGGNQPQHF
- | TRBJ1-1 | TRBV16 | - | TGTGCCAGCAGCCAATGGACAGAGAACACTGAAGCTTTCTTT | CASSQWTENTEAFF
- | TRBJ2-7 | TRBV29-1 | TRBD1 | TGCAGCGTTGGGCGGACAGGCTCCTACGAGCAGTACTTC | CSVGRTGSYEQYF
- | TRBJ2-7 | TRBV19 | TRBD1 | TGTGCCAGTAACCCAACAGGGGGCCTCTCCTACGAGCAGTACTTC | CASNPTGGLSYEQYF
- | TRBJ2-1 | TRBV6-5 | TRBD2 | TGTGCCAGCAGTCGACTAGCGGGGGGCTACAATGAGCAGTTCTTC | CASSRLAGGYNEQFF
- | TRBJ2-3 | TRBV9 | TRBD1 | TGTGCCAGCAGCACACAAGGGACAGGGACAGATACGCAGTATTTT | CASSTQGTGTDTQYF
- | TRBJ1-1 | TRBV19 | - | TGTGCCGTGTCGGAGCTGGGGGGGACTGAAGCTTTCTTT | CAVSELGGTEAFF
- | TRBJ2-5 | TRBV18 | - | TGTGCCAGCTCAGGCAGCCAAGAGACCCAGTACTTC | CASSGSQETQYF
- | TRBJ1-6 | TRBV7-3 | TRBD1 | TGTGCCAGCAGCAAAGACAGGGATTCACCCCTCCACTTT | CASSKDRDSPLHF
once | TRBJ1-2 | TRBV5-6 | - | TGTGCCAGCAGCTTGGAGGGAGACTATGGCTACACCTTC | CASSLEGDYGYTF
- | TRBJ2-2 | TRBV6-2/TRBV6-3 | TRBD1 | TGTGCCAGCAGTTACGGGACAGCGAACACCGGGGAGCTGTTTTTT | CASSYGTANTGELFF
- | TRBJ1-1 | TRBV7-6 | TRBD1 | TGTGCCAGCAGCATCCTACAGGGGGTGAACACTGAAGCTTTCTTT | CASSILQGVNTEAFF
once | TRBJ2-7 | TRBV6-5 | - | TGTGCCACCTCGGCAGGGGTAGGGTACGAGCAGTACTTC | CATSAGVGYEQYF
- | TRBJ1-6 | TRBV28 | - | TGTGCCAGCAGTTTAGGCCCCTGGAGCTCCTATAATTCACCCCTCCACTTT | CASSLGPWSSYNSPLHF
- | TRBJ1-5 | TRBV2 | - | TGTGCCAGCAGAGACACCCGCTCAGAGAGACAGCCCCAGCATTTT | CASRDTRSERQPQHF
- | TRBJ2-5 | TRBV3-1/TRBV3-2 | TRBD2 | TGTGCCAGCAGCCGGGCTAGCGGGGGGCCGTACCAAGAGACCCAGTACTTC | CASSRASGGPYQETQYF
- | TRBJ2-3 | TRBV27 | TRBD2 | TGTGCCAGCAGCGAAGGACCTAGCGGGGGCACAGATACGCAGTATTTT | CASSEGPSGGTDTQYF
- | TRBJ1-2 | TRBV9 | - | TGTGCCAGCAGCGTCGACCTCGGGGGGCGGAACTATGGCTACACCTTC | CASSVDLGGRNYGYTF
- | TRBJ1-1 | TRBV9 | - | TGTGCCAGCAGCTTCGGAACGGGAACTGAAGCTTTCTTT | CASSFGTGTEAFF
- | TRBJ2-7 | TRBV11-2 | - | TGTGCCAGCAGCTTAGTTCAGGGGCCCACCTACGAGCAGTACTTC | CASSLVQGPTYEQYF
- | TRBJ2-3 | TRBV19 | - | TGTGCCAGTAGTATGGGAGCGAGGGGCACAGATACGCAGTATTTT | CASSMGARGTDTQYF
- | TRBJ1-6 | TRBV10-1 | - | TGCGCCAGCAGAGACAGTTTCAGCTCACCCCTCCACTTT | CASRDSFSSPLHF
- | TRBJ1-6 | TRBV11-2 | - | TGTGCCAGCAGCCCCTGGGACACCCTTCAACCCCTCCACTTT | CASSPWDTLQPLHF
- | TRBJ1-3 | TRBV7-2 | - | TGTGCCAGCAGCTTATCTGGACTTAACTCTGGAAACACCATATATTTT | CASSLSGLNSGNTIYF
- | TRBJ2-1 | TRBV6-5 | TRBD2 | TGTGCCAGCCATACTAGCGGGGTCTACAATGAGCAGTTCTTC | CASHTSGVYNEQFF
- | TRBJ1-1 | TRBV5-5 | - | TGTGCCAGCAGCGAAGCAGGGGTAGAGGGAGGGACTGAAGCTTTCTTT | CASSEAGVEGGTEAFF
- | TRBJ2-7 | TRBV13 | TRBD2 | TGTGCCAGCAGCTTGGGACTACGAACCCACGAGCAGTACTTC | CASSLGLRTHEQYF